The 18 T cell receptor beta chains reported below all come from one sample, sequenced in a study of cytomegalovirus exposure and HLA in healthy donors. A multiplex PCR was run with 60 Vbeta primers and 13 Jbeta primers. The protocol was immunoSEQ multiplex PCR, while the TCRdb copy is restricted to in-frame clones and leaves out a portion. The top ten clones hold less than 15% of a sample with 150,000 to 200,000 clones, 75% to 85% of them seen once. Material for sequencing was PBMCs. The receptors were sampled from a woman between 45 and 60 years old in good health and CMV-seropositive.

This clone was seen a handful of times. CDR3 DNA: TGTGCCAGCAGCCAATCAGGGACAGGGATCGAGCAGTACTTC. It is translated as CASSQSGTGIEQYF. This chain links TRBV16 with TRBJ2-7; 9 nucleotides line up with TRBD1. Losses at the gene ends were 0 bases for V and 6 bases for J; bases not matched to a gene: 3. The CDR3 extends over 14 amino acids. In germline, CDR1 is KGHSY, CDR2 FQNENV.

The V and J genes are TRBV4-2 and TRBJ2-1; 7 positions match TRBD1. CDR3 length equals 15 residues. V lost 6 bases, J lost 1 base, and 6 bases stayed unmatched. Germline loops: CDR1 LGHNA, CDR2 YNFKEQ. The DNA for the CDR3 is TGTGCCAGCAGGCCCACGGGACAGTCCTACAATGAGCAGTTCTTC. The encoded protein is CASRPTGQSYNEQFF.

The CDR3: CASSQVQGRTEAFF. The CDR3 bases are TGCGCCAGCAGCCAAGTACAGGGGAGGACTGAAGCTTTCTTT. V usage is TRBV4-1 and J usage is TRBJ1-1; 7 nucleotides agree with TRBD1. This CDR3 region has 14 residues. Germline CDR1 reads MGHRA; CDR2 reads YSYEKL. V shed 1 base and J 5 bases; nucleotides not matched to a gene: 4.

J is TRBJ2-3 and V is TRBV5-4; a possible D gene is TRBD2 (5 bases). Germline V CDR1 and CDR2: SGHNT, YYREEE (reference sequence). The germline V and J ends were trimmed by 4 bases and 6 bases, with 9 bases remaining between them. The CDR3 contains 12 residues. For the CDR3, the DNA is TGTGCCAGCAGCCTTGGGGAGGATACGCAGTATTTT. This codes for CASSLGEDTQYF.

The chain links TRBV5-8 to TRBJ1-2; 9 bases match TRBD1. The CDR3 is 16 residues long. Per the germline V gene, CDR1 is SGHTS and CDR2 is YDEGEE. V lost 5 bases and J lost 3; bases outside the gene matches: 11. The CDR3 DNA sequence: TGTGCCAGCAGTCCCGTCGGACAGGGGATCGACTATGGCTACACCTTC. This codes for CASSPVGQGIDYGYTF.

The chain joins TRBV6-1 to TRBJ2-7; D may be TRBD1 (6 bases). This CDR3 has 15 amino acids. From germline, CDR1 is MNHNS and CDR2 SASEGT. V was clipped by 6 bases and J by 1 base, with 16 bases between them. The CDR3 protein is CASSLLFTGSYEQYF. As DNA, the CDR3 is TGTGCCAGCAGCCTACTATTTACAGGGTCCTACGAGCAGTACTTC.

The chain has TRBV5-4 and TRBJ1-4; 11 bases align to TRBD1. The germline V gene has CDR1 SGHNT and CDR2 YYREEE (reference sequence). V shed 5 bases and J 5 bases; nucleotides not matched to a gene: 8. This CDR3 has 16 residues. In DNA, the CDR3 is TGTGCCAGCAGTCGGACAGGGGGCTCGGGGAATGAAAAACTGTTTTTT. Protein product: CASSRTGGSGNEKLFF. Full variable domain (remainder filled in from reference TRBV5-4 and TRBJ1-4): ETGVTQSPTHLIKTRGQQVTLRCSSQSGHNTVSWYQQALGQGPQFIFQYYREEENGRGNFPPRFSGLQFPNYSSELNVNALELDDSALYLCASSRTGGSGNEKLFFGSGTQLSVL.

The V call is TRBV30, the J call TRBJ2-3; the D is unclear. Looked up from germline, CDR1 is GTSNPN and CDR2 is SVGIG (reference sequence). Trimming cost V 0 bases and J 6 bases, with 13 bases left between them. The CDR3 consists of 14 residues. In DNA form, the CDR3 reads TGTGCCTGGAGTGTAAGCCAATTGTCGGATACGCAGTATTTT. Its protein is CAWSVSQLSDTQYF. Drawing the rest from reference TRBV30 and TRBJ2-3, the complete variable domain is SQTIHQWPATLVQPVGSPLSLECTVEGTSNPNLYWYRQAAGRGLQLLFYSVGIGQISSEVPQNLSASRPQDRQFILSSKKLLLSDSGFYLCAWSVSQLSDTQYFGPGTRLTVL.

This clone was seen only a few times. V gene TRBV6-6 combines with J gene TRBJ1-1, with D hard to call. The germline V gene has CDR1 MNHNY and CDR2 SVGAGI (reference sequence). Trimming stripped 0 bases from V and 0 bases from J, with 8 bases between. There are 15 residues in the CDR3. The DNA for the CDR3 is TGTGCCAGCAGTTACTCGAGCCGGTTGAACACTGAAGCTTTCTTT. It is translated as CASSYSSRLNTEAFF.

The V gene is TRBV5-8, the J gene TRBJ1-3; 8 nucleotides line up with TRBD1. Germline CDR1 is SGHTS and CDR2 is YDEGEE. CDR3 length: 14 amino acids. The J segment lost 4 bases and the V segment lost 3 bases, leaving 3 bases of the junction unmatched. CDR3 nucleotides: TGTGCCAGCAGCTGGACAGGGAACGGAAACACCATATATTTT. It is translated as CASSWTGNGNTIYF.

This chain connects TRBV2 to TRBJ1-5; D not resolved. The V and J ends lost 5 bases and 4 bases respectively, with 12 bases between them. Germline V CDR1 and CDR2: SNHLY, FYNNEI. This CDR3 contains 14 residues. CDR3: CASSYLETNQPQHF. In nucleotides, the CDR3 is TGTGCCAGCAGTTATCTTGAGACTAATCAGCCCCAGCATTTT. Variable domain in full (rest from reference TRBV2 and TRBJ1-5): EPEVTQTPSHQVTQMGQEVILRCVPISNHLYFYWYRQILGQKVEFLVSFYNNEISEKSEIFDDQFSVERPDGSNFTLKIRSTKLEDSAMYFCASSYLETNQPQHFGDGTRLSIL.

The rearrangement links TRBV5-4 to TRBJ2-3, with D perhaps matching TRBD2 (6 bases). This CDR3 has 13 residues. V shed 1 base and J shed 4 bases, with 7 bases lying between them. Germline CDR1 reads SGHNT; CDR2 reads YYREEE (reference sequence). The CDR3 spells CASSLSGADTQYF. CDR3 DNA: TGTGCCAGCAGCTTGTCGGGAGCAGATACGCAGTATTTT.

V usage is TRBV4-2 and J usage is TRBJ2-2; 10 bases agree with TRBD2. Trimming took 0 bases from V and 5 from J; bases not matched to a gene: 6. Germline V gene sequence: CDR1 LGHNA, CDR2 YNFKEQ. This CDR3 region has 17 residues. The CDR3 DNA reads as TGTGCCAGCAGCCAAGATCAAAGCGGGGGGGAAACCGGGGAGCTGTTTTTT. Translating gives CASSQDQSGGETGELFF.

The chain couples TRBV12-5 to TRBJ1-1, with D unclear. Germline V gene lookup returns CDR1 LGHNT and CDR2 FRNRAP. V shed 2 bases and J shed 1 base, with 5 bases lying between them. This CDR3 contains 13 residues. The CDR3 is CASGLSSNTEAFF. CDR3 nucleotides: TGTGCTAGTGGTTTGTCCTCGAACACTGAAGCTTTCTTT.

The V and J genes are TRBV9 and TRBJ1-4; TRBD1 agrees at 7 bases. CDR1 is SGDLS, CDR2 YYNGEE, per germline. Germline trimming cut 0 bases from V and 7 bases from J; bases unmatched to any gene: 3. This CDR3 has 14 amino acids. The chain's CDR3 is CASSVGQGAEKLFF. The CDR3 DNA reads TGTGCCAGCAGCGTAGGACAGGGAGCTGAAAAACTGTTTTTT.

The rearrangement joins TRBV2 to TRBJ2-5; D gene ambiguous. TRBJ2-7 explains the end of the DNA better; the J call may be wrong. The CDR3 has 12 amino acids. Germline V gene lookup returns CDR1 SNHLY and CDR2 FYNNEI. CDR3 region: CASSVATYEQYF. The DNA for the CDR3 is TGTGCCAGCAGTGTTGCGACTTACGAGCAGTACTTC.

This chain connects TRBV2 to TRBJ2-1, with D possibly matching TRBD1 (5 bases). Trimming cost V 8 bases and J 1 base, with 12 bases left between them. The germline gives CDR1 SNHLY, CDR2 FYNNEI. The CDR3 is 14 amino acids. This CDR3 reads CASGQAGSYNEQFF. For the CDR3, the DNA is TGTGCCAGCGGTCAGGCAGGGTCCTACAATGAGCAGTTCTTC.

Here the CDR3 reads CASRPSGGTVGEQFF. DNA of the CDR3: TGCGCCAGCAGACCTAGCGGGGGGACCGTTGGGGAGCAGTTCTTC. The J gene is TRBJ2-1, the V gene TRBV10-2; 11 bases fit TRBD2. This CDR3 comprises 15 residues. Germline CDR1 WSHSY, CDR2 SAAADI. J lost 10 bases, V lost 6 bases, and 11 bases had no gene match.